The 7 T cell receptor beta chains given below trace back to one sample, sequenced in a study of blood T cell repertoires in COVID-19. Data came from immunoSEQ multiplex PCR; TCRdb stores just in-frame clones and leaves some out. The table shows 500,000 or so clones, with about nine tenths occurring only once. The sequenced material came from PBMCs or T cells enriched from blood (not recorded which). The receptor set was obtained from a woman aged 18-35 years who had recovered from COVID-19.

This clone was seen more than once but under ten times. The J gene is TRBJ1-2, the V gene TRBV5-1; 9 bases match TRBD1. Losses at the gene ends were 4 bases for V and 8 bases for J; bases not matched to a gene: 9. The CDR3 covers 14 residues. Germline CDR1 is SGHRS and CDR2 is YFSETQ. The CDR3: CASSPGQGLYGYTF. CDR3 in DNA: TGCGCCAGCAGCCCTGGACAGGGGCTATACGGCTACACCTTC.

This sequence joins TRBV5-4 and TRBJ2-7, with 11 nucleotides matching TRBD1. Germline CDR1 SGHNT, CDR2 YYREEE (reference sequence). The CDR3 runs to 14 residues. V lost 3 bases and J lost 6; bases outside the gene matches: 5. This CDR3 is CASSSDGTGGEQYF. The CDR3 nucleotides read TGTGCCAGCAGCTCCGACGGGACAGGGGGCGAGCAGTACTTC.

The chain is built from TRBV9 and TRBJ1-3, with a possible D match to TRBD1 (6 bases). The CDR3 is 16 amino acids. Trimming stripped 0 bases from V and 3 bases from J, with 13 bases between. The V gene's germline CDR1 is SGDLS and CDR2 YYNGEE. DNA for the CDR3: TGTGCCAGCAGCGTAGAGACAGGACAAAGTGGAAACACCATATATTTT. This gives the protein CASSVETGQSGNTIYF.

This chain joins TRBV28 and TRBJ1-2, with a weak D call TRBD1 (6 bases). Germline V gives CDR1 MDHEN, CDR2 SYDVKM. V was trimmed by 4 bases and J by 7 bases, leaving 10 bases between them. The CDR3 loop spans 12 amino acids. The CDR3 DNA sequence: TGTGCCAGCAGTTCACAGGGATCTGGCTACACCTTC. It yields the protein CASSSQGSGYTF.

The V call is TRBV7-2, the J call TRBJ1-2, with TRBD1 identical over 7 bases. CDR1 and CDR2 from the germline V gene are SGHTA and FQGNSA. CDR3 length equals 15 residues. The V and J ends lost 3 bases and 4 bases, in that order; junction bases with no gene match: 8. The CDR3: CASSFPTGTAYGYTF. In nucleotides, the CDR3 is TGTGCCAGCAGCTTCCCAACCGGGACAGCCTATGGCTACACCTTC.

The chain couples TRBV16 to TRBJ1-2; the D is unclear. This CDR3 has 17 residues. Germline V CDR1 and CDR2: KGHSY, FQNENV. V lost 0 bases, J lost 3 bases, and 17 bases lay in between. In DNA form, the CDR3 reads TGTGCCAGCAGCCAATCAGACATTCCGGGGAGGGACTATGGCTACACCTTC. The encoded protein is CASSQSDIPGRDYGYTF.

The chain recombines TRBV7-9 with TRBJ2-1; 7 nucleotides align to TRBD1. The CDR3 totals 17 residues. Germline-derived CDR1 and CDR2 are SEHNR and FQNEAQ (reference sequence). Germline trimming cut 2 bases from V and 4 bases from J; bases unmatched to any gene: 11. The CDR3 nucleotides read TGTGCCAGCAGCTTATGGACAGGACAATTTTCTTACAATGAGCAGTTCTTC. Amino acid sequence: CASSLWTGQFSYNEQFF.